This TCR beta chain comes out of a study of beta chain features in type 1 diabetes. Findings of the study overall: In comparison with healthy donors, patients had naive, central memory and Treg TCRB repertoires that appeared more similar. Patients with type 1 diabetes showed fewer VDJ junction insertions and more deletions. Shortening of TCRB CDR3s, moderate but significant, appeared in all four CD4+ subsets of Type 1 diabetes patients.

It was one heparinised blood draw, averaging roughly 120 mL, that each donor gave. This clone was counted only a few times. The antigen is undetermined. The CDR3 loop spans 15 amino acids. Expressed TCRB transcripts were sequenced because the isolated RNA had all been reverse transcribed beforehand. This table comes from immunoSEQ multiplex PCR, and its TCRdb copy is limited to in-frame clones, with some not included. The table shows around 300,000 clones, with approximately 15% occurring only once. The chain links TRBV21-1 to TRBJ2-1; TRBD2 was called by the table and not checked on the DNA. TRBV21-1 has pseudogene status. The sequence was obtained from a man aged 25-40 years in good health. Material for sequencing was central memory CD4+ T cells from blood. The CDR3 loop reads CASSKAGTSDNEQFF. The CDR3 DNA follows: TGTGCCAGCAGCAAAGCGGGGACTAGTGATAATGAGCAGTTCTTC.